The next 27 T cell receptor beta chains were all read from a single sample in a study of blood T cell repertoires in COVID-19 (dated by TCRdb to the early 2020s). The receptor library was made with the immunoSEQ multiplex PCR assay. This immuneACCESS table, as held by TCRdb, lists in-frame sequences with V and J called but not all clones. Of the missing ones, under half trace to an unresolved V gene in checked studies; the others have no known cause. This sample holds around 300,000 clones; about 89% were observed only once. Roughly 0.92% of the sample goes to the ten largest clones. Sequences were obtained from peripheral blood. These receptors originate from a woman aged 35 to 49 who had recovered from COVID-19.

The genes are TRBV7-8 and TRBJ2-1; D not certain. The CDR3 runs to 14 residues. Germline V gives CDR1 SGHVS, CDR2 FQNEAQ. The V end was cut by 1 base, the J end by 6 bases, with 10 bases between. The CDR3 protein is CASSLVRSRNEQFF. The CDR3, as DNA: TGTGCCAGCAGCTTAGTTCGGAGCCGCAATGAGCAGTTCTTC. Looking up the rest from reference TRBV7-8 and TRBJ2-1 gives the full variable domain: GAGVSQSPRYKVAKRGQDVALRCDPISGHVSLFWYQQALGQGPEFLTYFQNEAQLDKSGLPSDRFFAERPEGSVSTLKIQRTQQEDSAVYLCASSLVRSRNEQFFGPGTRLTVL.

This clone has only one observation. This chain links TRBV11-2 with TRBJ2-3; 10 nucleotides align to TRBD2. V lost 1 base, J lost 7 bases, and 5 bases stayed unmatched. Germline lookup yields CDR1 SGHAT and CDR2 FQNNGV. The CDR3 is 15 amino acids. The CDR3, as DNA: TGTGCCAGCAGCTTAGTGAGTAGCGGGGGGCATACGCAGTATTTT. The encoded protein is CASSLVSSGGHTQYF.

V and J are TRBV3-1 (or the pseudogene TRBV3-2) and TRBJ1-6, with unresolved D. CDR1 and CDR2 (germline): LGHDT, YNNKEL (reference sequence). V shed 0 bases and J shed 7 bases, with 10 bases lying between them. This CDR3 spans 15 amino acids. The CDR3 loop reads CASSQDGVRNSPLHF. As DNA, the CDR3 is TGTGCCAGCAGCCAAGACGGGGTAAGAAATTCACCCCTCCACTTT.

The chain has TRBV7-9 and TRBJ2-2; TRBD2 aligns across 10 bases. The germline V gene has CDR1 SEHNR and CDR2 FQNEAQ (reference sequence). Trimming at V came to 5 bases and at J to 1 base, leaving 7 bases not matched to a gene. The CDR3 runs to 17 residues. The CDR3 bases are TGTGCCAGCAGCCCAGGACTAGCGGTTAAGAACACCGGGGAGCTGTTTTTT. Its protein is CASSPGLAVKNTGELFF.

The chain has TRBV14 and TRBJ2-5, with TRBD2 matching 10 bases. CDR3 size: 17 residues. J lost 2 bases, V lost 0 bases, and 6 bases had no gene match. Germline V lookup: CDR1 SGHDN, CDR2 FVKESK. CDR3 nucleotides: TGTGCCAGCAGCCAAGATTGGACTAGCGGAAATCAAGAGACCCAGTACTTC. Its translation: CASSQDWTSGNQETQYF.

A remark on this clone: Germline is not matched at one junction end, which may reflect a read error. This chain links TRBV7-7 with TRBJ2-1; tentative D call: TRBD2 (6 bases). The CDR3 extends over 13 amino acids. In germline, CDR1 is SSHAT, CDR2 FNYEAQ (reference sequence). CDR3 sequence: CASSLGGKNEQFF. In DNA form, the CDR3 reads TGTGCTAGCAGCTTAGGCGGGAAGAATGAGCAGTTCTTC.

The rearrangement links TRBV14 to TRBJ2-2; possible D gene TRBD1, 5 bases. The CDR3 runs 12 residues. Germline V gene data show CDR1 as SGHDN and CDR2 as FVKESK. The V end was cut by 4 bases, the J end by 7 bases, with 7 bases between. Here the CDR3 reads CASSPQGGELFF. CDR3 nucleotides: TGTGCCAGCAGCCCCCAGGGCGGGGAGCTGTTTTTT.

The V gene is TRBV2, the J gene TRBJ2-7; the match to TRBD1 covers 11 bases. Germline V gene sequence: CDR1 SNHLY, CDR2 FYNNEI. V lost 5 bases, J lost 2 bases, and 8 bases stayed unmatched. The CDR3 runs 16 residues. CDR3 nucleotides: TGTGCCAGCAGTAATAGGGGACAGGGGGTCCCCTACGAGCAGTACTTC. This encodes CASSNRGQGVPYEQYF. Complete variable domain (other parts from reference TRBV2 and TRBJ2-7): EPEVTQTPSHQVTQMGQEVILRCVPISNHLYFYWYRQILGQKVEFLVSFYNNEISEKSEIFDDQFSVERPDGSNFTLKIRSTKLEDSAMYFCASSNRGQGVPYEQYFGPGTRLTVT.

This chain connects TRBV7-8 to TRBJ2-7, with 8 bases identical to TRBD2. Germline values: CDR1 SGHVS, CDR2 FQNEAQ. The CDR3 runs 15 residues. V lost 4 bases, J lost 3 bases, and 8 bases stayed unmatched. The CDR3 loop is CASSSPGGVSYEQYF. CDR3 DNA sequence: TGTGCCAGCAGCTCTCCCGGGGGGGTTAGCTACGAGCAGTACTTC.

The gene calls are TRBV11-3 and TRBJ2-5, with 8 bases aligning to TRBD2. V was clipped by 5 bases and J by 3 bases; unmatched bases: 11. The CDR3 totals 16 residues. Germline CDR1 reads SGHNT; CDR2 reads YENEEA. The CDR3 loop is CASSVFTSGGKETQYF. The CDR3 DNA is TGTGCCAGCAGCGTATTCACTAGCGGTGGAAAAGAGACCCAGTACTTC. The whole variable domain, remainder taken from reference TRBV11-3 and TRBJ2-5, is EAGVVQSPRYKIIEKKQPVAFWCNPISGHNTLYWYLQNLGQGPELLIRYENEEAVDDSQLPKDRFSAERLKGVDSTLKIQPAELGDSAVYLCASSVFTSGGKETQYFGPGTRLLVL.

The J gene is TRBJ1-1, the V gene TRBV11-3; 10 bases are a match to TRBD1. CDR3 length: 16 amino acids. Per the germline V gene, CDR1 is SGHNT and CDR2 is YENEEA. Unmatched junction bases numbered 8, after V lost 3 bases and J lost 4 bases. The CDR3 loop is CASSFRRQGAVTEAFF. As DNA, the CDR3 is TGTGCCAGCAGCTTCAGAAGACAGGGGGCTGTCACTGAAGCTTTCTTT.

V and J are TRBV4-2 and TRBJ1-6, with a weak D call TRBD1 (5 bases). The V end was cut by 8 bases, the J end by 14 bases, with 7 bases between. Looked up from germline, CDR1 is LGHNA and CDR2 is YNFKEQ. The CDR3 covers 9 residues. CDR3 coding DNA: TGTGCCAGCCGGGGGACCCTCCACTTT. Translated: CASRGTLHF.

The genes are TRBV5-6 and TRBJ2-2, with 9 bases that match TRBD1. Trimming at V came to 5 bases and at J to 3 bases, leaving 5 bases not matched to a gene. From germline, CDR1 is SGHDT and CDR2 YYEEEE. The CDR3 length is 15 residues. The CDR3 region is CASRGQGLDTGELFF. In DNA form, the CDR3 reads TGTGCCAGCAGGGGACAGGGCTTGGACACCGGGGAGCTGTTTTTT.

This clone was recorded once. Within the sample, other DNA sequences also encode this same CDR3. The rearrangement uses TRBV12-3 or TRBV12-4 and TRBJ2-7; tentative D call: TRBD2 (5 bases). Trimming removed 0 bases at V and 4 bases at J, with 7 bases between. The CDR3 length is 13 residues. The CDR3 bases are TGTGCCAGCAGTTTAGCTGGCGGGTACGAGCAGTACTTC. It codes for CASSLAGGYEQYF.

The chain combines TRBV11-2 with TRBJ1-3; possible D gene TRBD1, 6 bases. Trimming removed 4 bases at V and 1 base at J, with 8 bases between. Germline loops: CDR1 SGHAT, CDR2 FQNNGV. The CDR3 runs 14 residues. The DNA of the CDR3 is TGTGCCAGCAGCTACGGACAGTCTGGAAACACCATATATTTT. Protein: CASSYGQSGNTIYF.

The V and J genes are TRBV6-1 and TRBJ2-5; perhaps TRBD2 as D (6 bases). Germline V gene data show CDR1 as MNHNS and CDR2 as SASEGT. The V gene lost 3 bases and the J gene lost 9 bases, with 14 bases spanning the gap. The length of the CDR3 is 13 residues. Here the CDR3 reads CASSDNSGGAQYF. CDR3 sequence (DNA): TGTGCCAGCAGTGATAACTCCGGAGGGGCCCAGTACTTC.

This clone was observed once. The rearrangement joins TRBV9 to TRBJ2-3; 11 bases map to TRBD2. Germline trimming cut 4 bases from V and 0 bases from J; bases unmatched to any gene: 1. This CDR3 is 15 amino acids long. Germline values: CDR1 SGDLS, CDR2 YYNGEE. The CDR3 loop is CASSLAGGSTDTQYF. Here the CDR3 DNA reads TGTGCCAGCAGCTTAGCGGGAGGGAGCACAGATACGCAGTATTTT.

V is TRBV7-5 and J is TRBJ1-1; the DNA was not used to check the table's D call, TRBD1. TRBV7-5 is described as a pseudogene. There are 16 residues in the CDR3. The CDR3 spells CVRSLEVGQTNTEAFF. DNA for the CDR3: TGTGTCAGAAGCTTAGAGGTGGGACAGACGAACACTGAAGCTTTCTTT.

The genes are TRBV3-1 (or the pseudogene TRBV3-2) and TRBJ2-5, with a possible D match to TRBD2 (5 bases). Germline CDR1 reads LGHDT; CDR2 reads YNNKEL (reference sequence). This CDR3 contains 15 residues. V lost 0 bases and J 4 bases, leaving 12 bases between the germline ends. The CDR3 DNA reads TGTGCCAGCAGCCAAGATGGGCTAGCATCAGAGACCCAGTACTTC. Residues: CASSQDGLASETQYF.

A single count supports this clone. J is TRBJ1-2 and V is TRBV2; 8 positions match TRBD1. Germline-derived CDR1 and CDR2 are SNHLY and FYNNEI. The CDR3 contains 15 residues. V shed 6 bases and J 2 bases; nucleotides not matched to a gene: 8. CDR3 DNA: TGTGCCAGCAGGTTGTCAGGGGGCGGGAACTATGGCTACACCTTC. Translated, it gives CASRLSGGGNYGYTF.

The CDR3 DNA sequence: TGTGCCTACTTGGACAGCTACTATGGCTACACCTTC. It encodes CAYLDSYYGYTF. The gene calls are TRBV19 and TRBJ1-2, with D possibly matching TRBD1 (6 bases). V was trimmed by 11 bases and J by 3 bases, leaving 13 bases between them. There are 12 residues in the CDR3. Germline assignment: CDR1 LNHDA and CDR2 SQIVND (reference sequence). Combining the CDR3 with reference TRBV19 and TRBJ1-2 gives the whole variable domain DGGITQSPKYLFRKEGQNVTLSCEQNLNHDAMYWYRQDPGQGLRLIYYSQIVNDFQKGDIAEGYSVSREKKESFPLTVTSAQKNPTAFYLCAYLDSYYGYTFGSGTRLTVV.

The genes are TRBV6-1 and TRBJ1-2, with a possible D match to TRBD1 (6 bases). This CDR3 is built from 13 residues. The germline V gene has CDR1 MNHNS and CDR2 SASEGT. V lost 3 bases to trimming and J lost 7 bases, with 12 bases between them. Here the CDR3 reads CASSEEHRAGYTF. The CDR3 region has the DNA TGTGCCAGCAGTGAGGAGCACAGGGCTGGCTACACCTTC.

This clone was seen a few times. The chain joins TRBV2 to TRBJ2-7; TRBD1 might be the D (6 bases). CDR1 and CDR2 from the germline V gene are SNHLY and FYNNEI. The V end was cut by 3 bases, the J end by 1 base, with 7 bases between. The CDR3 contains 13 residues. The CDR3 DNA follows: TGTGCCAGCAGTGAGGACAGTTCCTACGAGCAGTACTTC. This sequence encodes CASSEDSSYEQYF.

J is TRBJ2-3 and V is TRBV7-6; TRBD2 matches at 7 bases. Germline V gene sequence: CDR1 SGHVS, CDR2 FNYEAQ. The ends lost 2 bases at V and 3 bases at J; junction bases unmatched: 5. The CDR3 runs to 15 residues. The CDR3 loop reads CASSLQAGETDTQYF. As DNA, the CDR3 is TGTGCCAGCAGCTTACAGGCGGGAGAAACAGATACGCAGTATTTT.

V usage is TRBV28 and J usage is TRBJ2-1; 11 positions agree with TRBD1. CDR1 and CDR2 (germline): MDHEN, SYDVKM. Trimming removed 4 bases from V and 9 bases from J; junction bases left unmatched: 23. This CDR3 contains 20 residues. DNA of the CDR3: TGTGCCAGCAGTTGGCAATCCGGGACAGGGGGTAGTCGGAGCAATCTTGAGCAGTTCTTC. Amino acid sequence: CASSWQSGTGGSRSNLEQFF.

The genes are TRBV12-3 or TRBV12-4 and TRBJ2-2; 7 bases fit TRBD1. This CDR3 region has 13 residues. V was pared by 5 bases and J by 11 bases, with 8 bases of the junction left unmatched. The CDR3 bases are TGTGCCAGCAGTAGGGACAGTTACGCCGAGCTGTTTTTT. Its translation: CASSRDSYAELFF.

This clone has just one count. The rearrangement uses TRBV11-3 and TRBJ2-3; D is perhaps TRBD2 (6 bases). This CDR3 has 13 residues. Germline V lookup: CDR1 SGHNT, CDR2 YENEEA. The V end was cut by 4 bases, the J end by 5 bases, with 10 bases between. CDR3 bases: TGTGCCAGCAGCTCGGGAGTAATAGATACGCAGTATTTT. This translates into CASSSGVIDTQYF.